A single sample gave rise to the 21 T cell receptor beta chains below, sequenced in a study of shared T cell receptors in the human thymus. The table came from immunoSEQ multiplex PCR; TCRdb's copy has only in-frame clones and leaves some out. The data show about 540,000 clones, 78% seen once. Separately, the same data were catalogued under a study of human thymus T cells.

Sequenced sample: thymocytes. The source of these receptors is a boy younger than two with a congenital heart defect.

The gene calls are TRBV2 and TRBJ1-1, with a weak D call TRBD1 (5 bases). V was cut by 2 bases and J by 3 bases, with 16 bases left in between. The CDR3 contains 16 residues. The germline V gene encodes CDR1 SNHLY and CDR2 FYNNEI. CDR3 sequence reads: CASSESGGSGDTEAFF. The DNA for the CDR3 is TGTGCCAGCAGTGAATCTGGGGGATCGGGAGACACTGAAGCTTTCTTT.

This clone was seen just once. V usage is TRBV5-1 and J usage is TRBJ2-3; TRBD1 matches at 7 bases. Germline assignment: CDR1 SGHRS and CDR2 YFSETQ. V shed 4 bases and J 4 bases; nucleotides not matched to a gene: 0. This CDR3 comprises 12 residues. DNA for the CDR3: TGCGCCAGCAGCGGGACAGCAGATACGCAGTATTTT. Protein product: CASSGTADTQYF.

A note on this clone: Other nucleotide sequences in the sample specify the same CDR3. CDR3 coding DNA: TGCGCCAGCAGCTCCGGGACAGGGGATTACGAGCAGTACTTC. It codes for CASSSGTGDYEQYF. J is TRBJ2-7 and V is TRBV4-3; 10 bases line up with TRBD1. Germline lookup yields CDR1 LGHNA and CDR2 YSLEER. The CDR3 extends over 14 amino acids. J gave up 4 bases and V 5 bases, and 5 bases lay outside the gene matches.

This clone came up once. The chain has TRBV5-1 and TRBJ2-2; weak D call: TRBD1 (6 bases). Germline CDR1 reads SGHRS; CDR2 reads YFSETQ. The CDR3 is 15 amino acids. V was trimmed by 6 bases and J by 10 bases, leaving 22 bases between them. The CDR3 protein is CASNTWGRAAEELFF. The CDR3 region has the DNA TGCGCCAGCAACACCTGGGGGCGCGCGGCCGAGGAGCTGTTTTTT.

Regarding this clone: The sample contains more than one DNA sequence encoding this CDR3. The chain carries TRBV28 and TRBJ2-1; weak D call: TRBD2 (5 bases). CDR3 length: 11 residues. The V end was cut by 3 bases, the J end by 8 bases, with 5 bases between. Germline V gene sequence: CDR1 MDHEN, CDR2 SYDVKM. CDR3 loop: CASSLRDEQFF. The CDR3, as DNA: TGTGCCAGCAGTTTGCGGGATGAGCAGTTCTTC.

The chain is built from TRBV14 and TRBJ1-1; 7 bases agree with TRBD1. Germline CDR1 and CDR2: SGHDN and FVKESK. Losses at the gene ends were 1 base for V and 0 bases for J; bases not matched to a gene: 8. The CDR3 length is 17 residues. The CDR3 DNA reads TGTGCCAGCAGCCAAGCGGACAGGCGTTCTATGAACACTGAAGCTTTCTTT. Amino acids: CASSQADRRSMNTEAFF.

The CDR3 spells CASSLAHSGNLGDNEQFF. In nucleotides, the CDR3 is TGTGCCAGCAGCTTGGCCCATAGCGGGAACTTAGGCGACAATGAGCAGTTCTTC. J is TRBJ2-1 and V is TRBV5-4; 8 nucleotides line up with TRBD2. CDR3 length: 18 residues. V gave up 0 bases and J gave up 5 bases; unmatched junction bases: 13. Looked up from germline, CDR1 is SGHNT and CDR2 is YYREEE (reference sequence).

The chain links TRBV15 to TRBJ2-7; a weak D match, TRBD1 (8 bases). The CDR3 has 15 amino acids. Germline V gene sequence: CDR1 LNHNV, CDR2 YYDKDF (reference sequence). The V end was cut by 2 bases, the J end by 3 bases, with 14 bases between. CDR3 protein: CATSRRQGRGYEQYF. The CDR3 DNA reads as TGTGCCACCAGCAGAAGACAGGGGAGGGGCTACGAGCAGTACTTC. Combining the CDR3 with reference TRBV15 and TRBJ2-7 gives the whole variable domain DAMVIQNPRYQVTQFGKPVTLSCSQTLNHNVMYWYQQKSSQAPKLLFHYYDKDFNNEADTPDNFQSRRPNTSFCFLDIRSPGLGDTAMYLCATSRRQGRGYEQYFGPGTRLTVT.

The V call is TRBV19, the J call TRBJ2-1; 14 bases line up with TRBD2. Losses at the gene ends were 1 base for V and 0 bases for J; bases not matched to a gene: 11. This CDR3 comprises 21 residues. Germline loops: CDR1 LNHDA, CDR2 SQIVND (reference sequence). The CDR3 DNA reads TGTGCCAGTAGTATAGTATGGGGTTGTGGGACTAGCGGGAGCTCCTACAATGAGCAGTTCTTC. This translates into CASSIVWGCGTSGSSYNEQFF.

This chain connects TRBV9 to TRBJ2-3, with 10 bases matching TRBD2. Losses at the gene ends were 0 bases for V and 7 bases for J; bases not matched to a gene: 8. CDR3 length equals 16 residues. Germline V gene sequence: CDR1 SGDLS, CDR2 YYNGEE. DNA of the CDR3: TGTGCCAGCAGCGTAGGGGAAGCGGGAGGGCCCTATACGCAGTATTTT. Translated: CASSVGEAGGPYTQYF.

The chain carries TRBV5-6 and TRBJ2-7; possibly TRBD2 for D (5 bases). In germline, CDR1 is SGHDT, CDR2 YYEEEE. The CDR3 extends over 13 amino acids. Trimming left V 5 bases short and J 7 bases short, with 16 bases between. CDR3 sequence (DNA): TGTGCCAGCAGGAATGAGGGTATAGGGGAGCAGTACTTC. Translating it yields CASRNEGIGEQYF. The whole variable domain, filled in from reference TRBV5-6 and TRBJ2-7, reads DAGVTQSPTHLIKTRGQQVTLRCSPKSGHDTVSWYQQALGQGPQFIFQYYEEEERQRGNFPDRFSGHQFPNYSSELNVNALLLGDSALYLCASRNEGIGEQYFGPGTRLTVT.

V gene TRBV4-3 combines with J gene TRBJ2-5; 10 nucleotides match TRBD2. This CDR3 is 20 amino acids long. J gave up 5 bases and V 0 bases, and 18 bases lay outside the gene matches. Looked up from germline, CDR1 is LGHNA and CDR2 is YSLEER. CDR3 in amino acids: CASSQDKGPGASGRQETQYF. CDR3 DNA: TGCGCCAGCAGCCAAGATAAGGGGCCCGGGGCTAGCGGGAGACAGGAGACCCAGTACTTC.

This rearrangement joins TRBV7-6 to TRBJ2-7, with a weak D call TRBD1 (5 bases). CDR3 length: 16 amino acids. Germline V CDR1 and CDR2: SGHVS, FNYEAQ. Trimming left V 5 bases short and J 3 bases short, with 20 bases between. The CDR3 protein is CASSQHSTRQFYEQYF. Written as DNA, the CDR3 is TGTGCCAGCAGCCAACATTCCACGAGACAGTTCTACGAGCAGTACTTC.

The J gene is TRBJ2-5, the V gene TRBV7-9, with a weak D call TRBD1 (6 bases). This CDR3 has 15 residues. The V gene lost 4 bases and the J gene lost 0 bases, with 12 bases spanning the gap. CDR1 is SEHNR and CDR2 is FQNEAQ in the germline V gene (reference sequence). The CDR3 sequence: CASSSPGVYQETQYF. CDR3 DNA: TGTGCCAGCAGCTCCCCAGGGGTTTACCAAGAGACCCAGTACTTC.

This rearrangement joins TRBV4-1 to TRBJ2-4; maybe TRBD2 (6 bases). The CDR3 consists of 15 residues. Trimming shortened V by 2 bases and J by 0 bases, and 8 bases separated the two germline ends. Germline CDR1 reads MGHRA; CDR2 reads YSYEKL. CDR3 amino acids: CASSQWGLAKNIQYF. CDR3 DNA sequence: TGCGCCAGCAGCCAATGGGGACTAGCCAAAAACATTCAGTACTTC.

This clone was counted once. The CDR3 DNA follows: TGTGCCAGCAGGCAGGAGGGACTAGCGGGAGAGACCCAGTACTTC. This gives the protein CASRQEGLAGETQYF. This chain connects TRBV27 to TRBJ2-5, with 12 bases lining up with TRBD2. The V gene end was trimmed by 6 bases and the J gene end by 4 bases; junction bases not matched to a gene: 6. Germline V CDR1 and CDR2: MNHEY, SMNVEV (reference sequence). This CDR3 contains 15 residues.

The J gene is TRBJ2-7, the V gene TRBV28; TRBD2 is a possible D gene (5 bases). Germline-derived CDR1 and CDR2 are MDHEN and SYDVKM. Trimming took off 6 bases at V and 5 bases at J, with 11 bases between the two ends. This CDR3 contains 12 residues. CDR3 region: CASSPGGHEQYF. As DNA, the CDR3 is TGTGCCAGCAGCCCCGGCGGGCACGAGCAGTACTTC.

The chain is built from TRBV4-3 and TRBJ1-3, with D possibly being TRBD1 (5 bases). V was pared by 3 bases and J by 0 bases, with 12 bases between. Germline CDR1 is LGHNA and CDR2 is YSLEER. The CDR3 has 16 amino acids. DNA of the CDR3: TGCGCCAGCAGCCACCAACAGGAAGGCTCTGGAAACACCATATATTTT. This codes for CASSHQQEGSGNTIYF.

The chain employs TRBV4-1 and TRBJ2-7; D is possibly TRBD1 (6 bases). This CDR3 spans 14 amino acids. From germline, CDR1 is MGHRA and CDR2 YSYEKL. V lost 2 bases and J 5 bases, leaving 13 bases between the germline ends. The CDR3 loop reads CASSQRGTGNEQYF. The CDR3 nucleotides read TGCGCCAGCAGCCAAAGGGGGACGGGGAACGAGCAGTACTTC.

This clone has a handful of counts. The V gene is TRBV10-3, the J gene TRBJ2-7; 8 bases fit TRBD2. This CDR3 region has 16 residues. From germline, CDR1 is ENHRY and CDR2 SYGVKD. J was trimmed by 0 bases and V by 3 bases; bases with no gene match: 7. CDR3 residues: CAISDVGREVSYEQYF. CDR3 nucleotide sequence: TGTGCCATCAGTGATGTCGGGCGGGAGGTCTCCTACGAGCAGTACTTC.

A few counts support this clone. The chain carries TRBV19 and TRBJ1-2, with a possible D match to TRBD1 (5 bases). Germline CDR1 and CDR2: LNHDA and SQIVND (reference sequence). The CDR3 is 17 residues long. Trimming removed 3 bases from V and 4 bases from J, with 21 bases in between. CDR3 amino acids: CASSMLMWPERGYGYTF. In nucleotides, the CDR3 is TGTGCCAGTAGTATGCTGATGTGGCCCGAAAGGGGCTATGGCTACACCTTC.